This T cell receptor beta chain was obtained from a study of blood T cell repertoires in COVID-19. The wider study: Samples representing acute and convalescent COVID-19 were sourced from the United States, Italy and Spain. T cells, B-cell-depleted T cells, or PBMCs provided the cDNA or gDNA that served as material.

The authors' processing: The assay estimated nucleated cells by amplifying reference gene primers. TCRdb's table, derived via immunoSEQ multiplex PCR, lists solely in-frame clones and lacks some. That table supplies the V and J calls and clone size; D and trimming were determined from the DNA. The data show roughly 230,000 clones, 75% to 90% seen once. The CDR3 spans 14 residues. The V gene lost 0 bases and the J gene lost 3 bases, with 7 bases spanning the gap. Germline V gene data show CDR1 as MNHEY and CDR2 as SVGAGI. The TCR originated in a woman aged 40 to 50 who had recovered from COVID-19. This sequence joins TRBV6-5 and TRBJ2-3, with D hard to call. The specimen was peripheral blood. The CDR3 here is CASSYSIGTDTQYF. DNA of the CDR3: TGTGCCAGCAGTTACTCAATCGGGACAGATACGCAGTATTTT.